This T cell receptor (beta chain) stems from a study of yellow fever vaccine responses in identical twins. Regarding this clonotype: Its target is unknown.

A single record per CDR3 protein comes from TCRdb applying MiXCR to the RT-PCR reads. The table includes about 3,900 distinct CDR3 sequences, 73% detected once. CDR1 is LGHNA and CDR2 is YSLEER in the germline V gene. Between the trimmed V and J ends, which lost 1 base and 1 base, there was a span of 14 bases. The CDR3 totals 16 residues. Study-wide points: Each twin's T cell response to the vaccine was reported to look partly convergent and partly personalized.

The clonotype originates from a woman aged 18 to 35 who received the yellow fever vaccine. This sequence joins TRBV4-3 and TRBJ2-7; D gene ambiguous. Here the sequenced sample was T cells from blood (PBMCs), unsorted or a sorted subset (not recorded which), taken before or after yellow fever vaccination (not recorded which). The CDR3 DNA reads TGCGCCAGCAGCCAAGGGCCGAGCTTAGGGTCCTACGAGCAGTACTTC. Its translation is CASSQGPSLGSYEQYF.